One and the same sample provided the 19 T cell receptor beta chains below, sequenced in a study of T cells after yellow fever vaccination. TCRdb re-called the 5' RACE reads through MiXCR, storing one row per CDR3 protein. Among approximately 300,000 distinct CDR3 sequences listed, around 6.8% were seen once. The specimen comprised PBMCs, sampled about 49 days after the first yellow fever vaccination. These receptors all come from a man aged 18 to 30 who received the YFV17D yellow fever vaccine.

A few counts support this clonotype. V gene TRBV12-3 or TRBV12-4 combines with J gene TRBJ2-5; tentative D call: TRBD1 (6 bases). This CDR3 comprises 13 residues. Trimming took 6 bases from V and 3 from J, leaving 11 bases between them. The CDR3 DNA reads TGTGCCAGCAGCCGACAGGCGGAAGAGACCCAGTACTTC. Translating it yields CASSRQAEETQYF.

Only a few counts were recorded for this clonotype. Here the CDR3 DNA reads TGTGCCAGCAGCCCCACTGCCGGGGAGCTGTTTTTT. It translates to CASSPTAGELFF. This chain connects TRBV7-3 to TRBJ2-2; no reliable D call. This CDR3 region has 12 residues. Trimming took off 5 bases at V and 6 bases at J, with 7 bases between the two ends. Germline V gene sequence: CDR1 SGHTA, CDR2 FQGTGA.

V and J are TRBV5-8 and TRBJ1-5; D is unclear. Germline V gene sequence: CDR1 SGHTS, CDR2 YDEGEE. The CDR3 length is 13 residues. The V end was cut by 0 bases, the J end by 6 bases, with 7 bases between. The CDR3, as DNA: TGTGCCAGCAGCTTGGCCGTTTTTCAGCCCCAGCATTTT. Protein: CASSLAVFQPQHF.

This clonotype came up many times. The chain recombines TRBV7-2 with TRBJ1-6; a weak D match, TRBD1 (5 bases). CDR3 length equals 16 residues. Germline V gene lookup returns CDR1 SGHTA and CDR2 FQGNSA. The V end was cut by 6 bases, the J end by 5 bases, with 17 bases between. The CDR3 sequence is CASSPLAGQNNSPLHF. For the CDR3, the DNA is TGTGCCAGCAGTCCTCTCGCGGGGCAGAATAATTCACCCCTCCACTTT.

This clonotype was recorded a few times. The V call is TRBV18, the J call TRBJ2-5, with D possibly TRBD2 on 6 matching bases. Germline V CDR1 and CDR2: KGHSH, LQKENI. This CDR3 comprises 14 residues. The ends were cut back, 2 bases at V and 1 base at J, with 8 bases in the middle. The CDR3 is CASSPSGVQETQYF. Here the CDR3 DNA reads TGTGCCAGCTCACCATCGGGGGTCCAAGAGACCCAGTACTTC.

J is TRBJ2-2 and V is TRBV7-3; D unclear. V dropped 2 bases and J dropped 5 bases, with 6 bases sitting between them. Germline-derived CDR1 and CDR2 are SGHTA and FQGTGA. The CDR3 runs 13 residues. The CDR3 DNA is TGTGCCAGCAGCTTACAACGGACCGGGGAGCTGTTTTTT. Translation: CASSLQRTGELFF.

V and J are TRBV6-5 and TRBJ2-4; D is possibly TRBD1 (5 bases). CDR1 and CDR2 from the germline V gene are MNHEY and SVGAGI. The CDR3 sequence is 13 residues long. V lost 0 bases and J 16 bases, leaving 16 bases between the germline ends. The chain's CDR3 is CASSYSIAGKRYF. The CDR3 DNA reads TGTGCCAGCAGTTACTCGATCGCAGGGAAGAGATACTTC.

CDR3 loop: CASGGTGQFMNTEAFF. CDR3 DNA sequence: TGTGCCAGCGGAGGGACAGGACAATTCATGAACACTGAAGCTTTCTTT. This sequence joins TRBV2 and TRBJ1-1, with 8 bases aligning to TRBD1. Trimming cost V 8 bases and J 0 bases; bases outside gene matches: 11. The CDR3 is 16 residues long. Germline V gene lookup returns CDR1 SNHLY and CDR2 FYNNEI.

This clonotype was detected ten times or more. J is TRBJ2-1 and V is TRBV5-1; 15 nucleotides align to TRBD2. The CDR3 runs 17 residues. Germline CDR1 and CDR2: SGHRS and YFSETQ. Unmatched junction bases numbered 9, after V lost 4 bases and J lost 7 bases. DNA of the CDR3: TGCGCCAGCAGCCCGCTACCGGGACTAGCGGGGGGTAATGAGCAGTTCTTC. Translated: CASSPLPGLAGGNEQFF.

This chain links TRBV7-9 with TRBJ1-2; 8 bases agree with TRBD1. The CDR3 spans 14 residues. The trim removed 5 bases at V and 6 bases at J, leaving 8 bases unmatched. Germline CDR1 reads SEHNR; CDR2 reads FQNEAQ (reference sequence). The CDR3 DNA follows: TGTGCCAGCAGCCTAGTCGGACAGGGTAATGGCTACACCTTC. Residues: CASSLVGQGNGYTF.

This clonotype has a handful of counts. The chain has TRBV20-1 and TRBJ1-1, with 7 bases aligning to TRBD1. Per the germline V gene, CDR1 is DFQATT and CDR2 is SNEGSKA (reference sequence). J lost 4 bases, V lost 5 bases, and 7 bases had no gene match. This CDR3 region has 13 residues. The chain's CDR3 is CSAPDRALTEAFF. In DNA form, the CDR3 reads TGCAGTGCTCCCGACAGGGCCCTCACTGAAGCTTTCTTT.

V gene TRBV6-2 or TRBV6-3 combines with J gene TRBJ1-1, with D perhaps TRBD1 (5 bases). The CDR3 is 14 amino acids. Looked up from germline, CDR1 is MNHEY and CDR2 is SVGEGT. Trimming removed 6 bases at V and 6 bases at J, with 17 bases between. CDR3 bases: TGTGCCAGCAGACGGGGGGGTAGAGGGGCTGAAGCTTTCTTT. This translates into CASRRGGRGAEAFF.

In its sample, this clonotype was seen many times. V gene TRBV28 combines with J gene TRBJ2-5; D not certain. The ends were cut back, 8 bases at V and 1 base at J, with 8 bases in the middle. The CDR3 totals 12 residues. Per germline, CDR1 MDHEN and CDR2 SYDVKM. CDR3 nucleotide sequence: TGTGCCAGCGCGCTAGTCCAAGAGACCCAGTACTTC. This gives the protein CASALVQETQYF.

This clonotype was observed at least ten times. The chain links TRBV7-2 to TRBJ1-2, with no clear D. The germline V and J ends were trimmed by 5 bases and 4 bases, with 11 bases remaining between them. Per the germline V gene, CDR1 is SGHTA and CDR2 is FQGNSA. The CDR3 extends over 13 amino acids. CDR3 loop: CASSPYTLYGYTF. The DNA of the CDR3 is TGTGCCAGCAGCCCGTACACTCTCTATGGCTACACCTTC.

This rearrangement joins TRBV20-1 to TRBJ2-5; either TRBD1 or TRBD2 may supply D (5 bases each). The germline gives CDR1 DFQATT, CDR2 SNEGSKA (reference sequence). With 6 bases removed from V and 2 bases from J, the gap between germline ends came to 16 bases. This CDR3 is 14 amino acids long. The CDR3 reads CSALIPGLQETQYF. Written as DNA, the CDR3 is TGCAGTGCCCTGATACCGGGGCTACAAGAGACCCAGTACTTC.

In this sample, this clonotype turned up a few times. The genes are TRBV28 and TRBJ1-2; D may be TRBD1 (6 bases). CDR3 length equals 13 residues. The V gene lost 6 bases and the J gene lost 8 bases, with 16 bases spanning the gap. CDR1 is MDHEN, CDR2 SYDVKM, per germline. This chain's CDR3 is CASSYGGRGGYTF. The CDR3 coding sequence is TGTGCCAGCAGCTACGGGGGCAGGGGCGGCTACACCTTC.

This clonotype has a handful of counts. The rearrangement links TRBV2 to TRBJ2-7; either TRBD1 or TRBD2 may supply D (5 bases each). V was cut by 2 bases and J by 4 bases, with 18 bases left in between. Germline V gene lookup returns CDR1 SNHLY and CDR2 FYNNEI. The CDR3 length is 16 residues. DNA of the CDR3: TGTGCCAGCAGTGAAAGAGGGGCCACGTACAATTACGAGCAGTACGTC. It translates to CASSERGATYNYEQYV.

The chain joins TRBV7-2 to TRBJ2-2; D could derive from TRBD1 or TRBD2 (5 bases each). This CDR3 spans 14 amino acids. V lost 3 bases, J lost 7 bases, and 12 bases lay in between. The V gene's germline CDR1 is SGHTA and CDR2 FQGNSA. The CDR3 spells CASSFRGRVGELFF. The CDR3 DNA is TGTGCCAGCAGCTTTAGGGGACGGGTCGGGGAGCTGTTTTTT.

This chain connects TRBV7-2 to TRBJ2-5; D ambiguous. Germline V CDR1 and CDR2: SGHTA, FQGNSA. The ends were cut back, 4 bases at V and 4 bases at J, with 13 bases in the middle. CDR3 length equals 14 residues. The CDR3 spells CASSSNSPPETQYF. Here the CDR3 DNA reads TGTGCCAGCAGCTCGAACTCCCCGCCAGAGACCCAGTACTTC.